Detailed here is one TCR beta chain. Germline V gene data show CDR1 as SGHRS and CDR2 as YFSETQ. Trimming left V 3 bases short and J 6 bases short, with 8 bases between. The length of the CDR3 is 12 residues. This specimen belongs to a study of blood T cell repertoires in COVID-19. Across the study: Sites in the United States, Italy and Spain provided acute and convalescent COVID-19 samples.

Per the study methods: Estimation of nucleated cell counts relied on the amplification of reference gene primers. Profiling relied on immunoSEQ multiplex PCR, and the TCRdb table lists in-frame clones only, not all of them. Clonal size and the V and J genes are those of that table, whereas D and trimming came from the DNA. This sample has roughly 250,000 clones, with around 89% found just once. Self-reported history from a screening survey and questionnaire set each donor's cohort. Donors of Cohort 3 who recovered were those that had two negative PCRs, clearance, or symptom resolution. The receptor was derived from a man between 35 and 55 years old who had recovered from COVID-19. The specimen was PBMCs or T cells enriched from blood (not recorded which). The V and J genes are TRBV5-1 and TRBJ2-3; TRBD2 is a possible D gene (6 bases). CDR3 region: CASSSGEDTQYF. DNA of the CDR3: TGCGCCAGCAGCTCGGGGGAGGATACGCAGTATTTT.